A single sample gave rise to the 26 T cell receptor beta chains below, sequenced in a study of metastatic and nonmetastatic thyroid tumors. Using MiXCR, TCRdb reanalyzed the PCR reads. The table records about 38,000 clones, 25% to 30% of them present only once. Each patient went into thyroid surgery without having received any treatment. Sequenced material: blood. The receptors shown here come from a female donor with papillary thyroid cancer or a benign thyroid nodule (not recorded which). Some clones in this sample may be carry-over from other donors' samples.

As to this clone: Since a much larger clone is just one base distant, this may be a read error. The sample holds other DNA sequences that translate to the same CDR3. V and J are TRBV4-2 and TRBJ2-3; 10 nucleotides line up with TRBD2. Germline V gives CDR1 LGHNA, CDR2 YNFKEQ. This CDR3 spans 14 amino acids. The CDR3 DNA reads TGTGCCAGCCAAGCGGGAGGGCACACAGATACACAGTATTTT. Amino acids: CASQAGGHTDTQYF.

There are many counts of this clone. This chain connects TRBV4-1 to TRBJ2-2, with 13 bases identical to TRBD2. Trimming cost V 5 bases and J 6 bases; bases outside gene matches: 12. From germline, CDR1 is MGHRA and CDR2 YSYEKL. The CDR3 runs 18 residues. CDR3 protein: CASSKGLAGVRGPGELFF. The CDR3 region has the DNA TGCGCCAGCAGCAAAGGACTAGCGGGAGTTAGGGGACCCGGGGAGCTGTTTTTT.

The chain employs TRBV20-1 and TRBJ2-3; the match to TRBD2 covers 10 bases. V was clipped by 4 bases and J by 5 bases; unmatched bases: 6. The length of the CDR3 is 14 residues. Per the germline V gene, CDR1 is DFQATT and CDR2 is SNEGSKA (reference sequence). CDR3 nucleotide sequence: TGCAGTGCTAAGACTAGCGGGCGAAAAGATACGCAGTATTTT. It yields the protein CSAKTSGRKDTQYF.

This clone was found many times. V gene TRBV15 combines with J gene TRBJ2-3; 10 nucleotides line up with TRBD2. CDR3 length: 17 residues. J lost 1 base, V lost 5 bases, and 9 bases had no gene match. Germline V gene lookup returns CDR1 LNHNV and CDR2 YYDKDF (reference sequence). CDR3 nucleotides: TGTGCCACCAGCTCCCCACGGGGGACTAGCGGCACAGATACGCAGTATTTT. Amino acids: CATSSPRGTSGTDTQYF.

V gene TRBV6-6 combines with J gene TRBJ1-6; perhaps TRBD1 as D (6 bases). This CDR3 contains 15 residues. Trimming left V 2 bases short and J 7 bases short, with 12 bases between. CDR1 and CDR2 (germline): MNHNY, SVGAGI (reference sequence). The CDR3 sequence is CASSYRQGRNSPLHF. The CDR3, as DNA: TGTGCCAGCAGTTACAGGCAGGGGCGAAATTCACCCCTCCACTTT.

This clone was found many times. The rearrangement joins TRBV7-9 to TRBJ1-1, with 8 nucleotides matching TRBD1. Per germline, CDR1 SEHNR and CDR2 FQNEAQ (reference sequence). V shed 7 bases, J shed 6 bases, and the junction held 10 bases outside the gene matches. CDR3 length: 14 amino acids. The CDR3 loop reads CASTPDRVLSEAFF. The CDR3 DNA reads TGTGCCAGCACCCCGGACAGGGTCTTATCTGAAGCTTTCTTT.

The sample holds many counts of this clone. V gene TRBV29-1 combines with J gene TRBJ2-2; a possible D gene is TRBD2 (6 bases). Trimming took off 5 bases at V and 5 bases at J, with 12 bases between the two ends. There are 13 residues in the CDR3. Germline V CDR1 and CDR2: SQVTM, ANQGSEA. In DNA, the CDR3 is TGCAGCGTTAGAGGAGGGAGTACCGGGGAGCTGTTTTTT. Its protein product is CSVRGGSTGELFF.

This clone was counted many times. The chain is built from TRBV6-2 or TRBV6-3 and TRBJ1-2; no definite D call. The germline gives CDR1 MNHEY, CDR2 SVGEGT. The CDR3 contains 11 residues. V shed 4 bases and J shed 7 bases, with 7 bases lying between them. The CDR3 reads CASSSFSGYTF. The DNA for the CDR3 is TGTGCCAGCAGTTCATTCAGTGGCTACACCTTC.

The gene calls are TRBV13 and TRBJ1-2, with D maybe TRBD1 (5 bases). There are 16 residues in the CDR3. V gave up 7 bases and J gave up 5 bases, with 23 bases separating them. The germline CDR1 and CDR2 sequences are PRHDT and FYEKMQ (reference sequence). CDR3 in amino acids: CASTHTSDKGLYGYTF. The CDR3 coding sequence is TGTGCCAGCACCCACACATCGGACAAGGGGTTATATGGCTACACCTTC.

This clone has ten or more counts. This sequence joins TRBV5-4 and TRBJ2-5, with 11 positions matching TRBD2. The length of the CDR3 is 19 residues. The germline CDR1 and CDR2 sequences are SGHNT and YYREEE (reference sequence). Unmatched junction bases numbered 15, after V lost 1 base and J lost 4 bases. For the CDR3, the DNA is TGTGCCAGCAGCTTGTCACTAAGTAGCGGGGGGGCGAGGCGAGAGACCCAGTACTTC. It translates to CASSLSLSSGGARRETQYF.

This clone was counted only a few times. The rearrangement links TRBV2 to TRBJ2-1; 13 bases align to TRBD2. Germline V lookup: CDR1 SNHLY, CDR2 FYNNEI. The CDR3 has 15 residues. V trimming: 10 bases; J trimming: 8 bases; junction bases outside the gene matches: 11. The CDR3 loop is CAISGTSGVGHEQFF. CDR3 DNA: TGTGCCATTAGTGGGACTAGCGGGGTCGGACATGAGCAGTTCTTC. The variable domain in full, with the rest retrieved from reference TRBV2 and TRBJ2-1, is EPEVTQTPSHQVTQMGQEVILRCVPISNHLYFYWYRQILGQKVEFLVSFYNNEISEKSEIFDDQFSVERPDGSNFTLKIRSTKLEDSAMYFCAISGTSGVGHEQFFGPGTRLTVL.

Comment on this clone: The sample holds other DNA sequences that translate to the same CDR3. The chain is built from TRBV5-1 and TRBJ1-1; unclear D gene. Germline V gene lookup returns CDR1 SGHRS and CDR2 YFSETQ. Trimming shortened V by 0 bases and J by 1 base, and 7 bases separated the two germline ends. CDR3 size: 14 residues. The CDR3 coding sequence is TGCGCCAGCAGCTTGGACTGGACGAACACTGAAGCTTTCTTT. This translates into CASSLDWTNTEAFF.

This clone was seen at least ten times. A read error may explain this, as a much larger clone is one base away. Other DNA sequences of this sample code for an identical CDR3. The chain uses TRBV20-1 and TRBJ2-2; 13 bases agree with TRBD2. The CDR3 is made up of 18 amino acids. Per the germline V gene, CDR1 is DFQATT and CDR2 is SNEGSKA (reference sequence). The CDR3 sequence is CSARGLAGAQGDTGELFF. CDR3 in DNA: TGCAGTGCTCGAGGACTAGCGGGGGCCCAGGGAGACACCGGGGAGCTGTTTTTC.

In this sample, this clone turned up a few times. The gene calls are TRBV6-2 or TRBV6-3 and TRBJ2-7; D is perhaps TRBD1 (6 bases). With 10 bases removed from V and 3 bases from J, the gap between germline ends came to 16 bases. CDR1 and CDR2 (germline): MNHEY, SVGEGT. The CDR3 runs to 13 residues. CDR3 loop: CATLRDIFYEQYF. CDR3 DNA sequence: TGTGCCACCCTCCGGGACATTTTCTACGAGCAGTACTTC.

V and J are TRBV20-1 and TRBJ2-7; a weak D match, TRBD1 (5 bases). The germline V gene has CDR1 DFQATT and CDR2 SNEGSKA (reference sequence). V was shortened by 1 base and J by 5 bases, with 12 bases between the two germline ends. The CDR3 spans 13 residues. Written as DNA, the CDR3 is TGCAGTGCTAGAGGACAGAATATAGACGAGCAGTACTTC. Its protein product is CSARGQNIDEQYF.

This clone has at least ten counts. The V call is TRBV9, the J call TRBJ1-3; D remains unclear. The CDR3 has 15 residues. Germline values: CDR1 SGDLS, CDR2 YYNGEE. Trimming pared 1 base from V and 0 bases from J, leaving 8 bases between. In nucleotides, the CDR3 is TGTGCCAGCAGCGTATTTTCGGACTCTGGAAACACCATATATTTT. This gives the protein CASSVFSDSGNTIYF.

In this sample, this clone turned up many times. A clone one base away is much larger, so this may be a read error. Lacking the conserved final phenylalanine or tryptophan, this CDR3 likely reflects a read error. The chain couples TRBV27 to TRBJ2-1; TRBD2 matches at 8 bases. CDR1 is MNHEY, CDR2 SMNVEV, per germline (reference sequence). Losses at the gene ends were 3 bases for V and 7 bases for J; bases not matched to a gene: 2. The CDR3 sequence is 13 residues long. This CDR3 is CASSFQRGNEQFL. CDR3 in DNA: TGTGCCAGCAGTTTTCAGCGGGGGAATGAGCAGTTCCTC.

The CDR3: CASSLDGRSRDPLHF. In DNA, the CDR3 is TGTGCCAGCAGCCTCGATGGACGGAGCCGTGATCCCCTCCACTTT. The V and J genes are TRBV13 and TRBJ1-6, with D unclear. This CDR3 has 15 residues. V was cut by 5 bases and J by 13 bases, with 21 bases left in between. Germline V gene data show CDR1 as PRHDT and CDR2 as FYEKMQ (reference sequence).

This clone was recorded at least ten times. The genes are TRBV27 and TRBJ2-1; TRBD2 aligns across 8 bases. The CDR3 contains 16 residues. Germline V gene lookup returns CDR1 MNHEY and CDR2 SMNVEV (reference sequence). With 6 bases clipped from V and 1 base from J, the junction kept 8 bases outside the gene matches. CDR3 nucleotide sequence: TGTGCCAGCAGCCCACGTAGCGGGGATTCCTACAATGAGCAGTTCTTC. Translated, it gives CASSPRSGDSYNEQFF.

The rearrangement joins TRBV30 to TRBJ2-5, with D unclear. This CDR3 region has 12 residues. V lost 3 bases and J lost 10, with 15 bases in between. The germline CDR1 and CDR2 sequences are GTSNPN and SVGIG (reference sequence). CDR3: CAWRVGSGIQYF. Written as DNA, the CDR3 is TGTGCCTGGAGGGTAGGATCTGGAATCCAGTACTTC.

This clone is a singleton in its sample. A much larger clone differs by one base, so this may be a read error. The chain is built from TRBV20-1 and TRBJ2-7; no clear D gene. CDR3 length: 12 amino acids. The V gene lost 4 bases and the J gene lost 2 bases, with 9 bases spanning the gap. The germline V gene has CDR1 DFQATT and CDR2 SNEGSKA (reference sequence). CDR3 amino acids: CSAIVPPYEQYF. In DNA form, the CDR3 reads TGCAGTGCTATAGTCCCTCCCTACGAGCAGTACTTC.

This clone was seen only a few times. The gene calls are TRBV19 and TRBJ1-2, with a tentative D call TRBD1 (5 bases). CDR1 and CDR2 (germline): LNHDA, SQIVND (reference sequence). Trimming shortened V by 8 bases and J by 4 bases, and 14 bases separated the two germline ends. This CDR3 has 13 amino acids. The CDR3 nucleotides are TGTGCCAGTTCATCGGGGCCAAGCTATGGCTACACCTTC. Translated, it gives CASSSGPSYGYTF.

This clone was counted ten times or more. The chain couples TRBV29-1 to TRBJ2-5; TRBD1 aligns across 8 bases. The CDR3 is made up of 13 amino acids. The germline gives CDR1 SQVTM, CDR2 ANQGSEA. The V gene end was trimmed by 4 bases and the J gene end by 5 bases; junction bases not matched to a gene: 6. The CDR3 spells CSVVAGGQETQYF. In nucleotides, the CDR3 is TGCAGCGTTGTGGCAGGGGGCCAGGAGACCCAGTACTTC.

A few counts support this clone. The rearrangement links TRBV20-1 to TRBJ2-7; 7 nucleotides agree with TRBD1. V lost 3 bases and J lost 2; bases outside the gene matches: 4. CDR3 length equals 13 residues. Germline lookup yields CDR1 DFQATT and CDR2 SNEGSKA (reference sequence). Written as DNA, the CDR3 is TGCAGTGCTAGGACAGGGTATGCCTACGAGCAGTACTTC. Amino acids: CSARTGYAYEQYF.

The genes are TRBV4-2 and TRBJ2-7; TRBD1 is a possible D gene (5 bases). The CDR3 contains 17 residues. V was clipped by 7 bases and J by 2 bases, with 24 bases between them. The germline V gene encodes CDR1 LGHNA and CDR2 YNFKEQ. The CDR3 reads CASIHSNGASCPYEQYF. The DNA of the CDR3 is TGTGCCAGCATACACAGTAATGGGGCGAGCTGCCCCTACGAGCAGTACTTC.

This clone has a handful of counts. Since a much larger clone is just one base distant, this may be a read error. The V call is TRBV15, the J call TRBJ2-5; a weak D match, TRBD2 (5 bases). The CDR3 has 18 amino acids. CDR1 is LNHNV, CDR2 YYDKDF, per germline (reference sequence). The CDR3 region has the DNA TGTGCCACCAGCAGAGCAATGAAAGGACCCTGGAGGCAAGAGACCCTGTACTTC. Translated, it gives CATSRAMKGPWRQETLYF.